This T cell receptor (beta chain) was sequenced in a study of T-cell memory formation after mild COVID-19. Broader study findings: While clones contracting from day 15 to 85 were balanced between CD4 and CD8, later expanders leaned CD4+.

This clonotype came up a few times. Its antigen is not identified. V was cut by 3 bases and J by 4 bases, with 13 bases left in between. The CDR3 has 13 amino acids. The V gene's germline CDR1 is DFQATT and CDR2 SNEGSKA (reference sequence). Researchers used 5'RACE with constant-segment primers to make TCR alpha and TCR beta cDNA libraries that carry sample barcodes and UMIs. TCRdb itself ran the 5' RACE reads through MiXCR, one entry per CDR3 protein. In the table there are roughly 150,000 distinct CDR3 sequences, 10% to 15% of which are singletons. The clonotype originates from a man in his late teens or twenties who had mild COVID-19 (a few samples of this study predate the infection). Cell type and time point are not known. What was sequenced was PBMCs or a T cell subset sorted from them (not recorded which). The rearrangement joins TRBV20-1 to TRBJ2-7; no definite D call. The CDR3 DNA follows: TGCAGTGCTAGCTTTGGCGTAGCTTACGAGCAGTACTTC. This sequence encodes CSASFGVAYEQYF.